This TCR beta chain was identified during a study of T cell responses to AZD1222 COVID-19 vaccine. Study-level background: Timing groups of about 4 and about 12 weeks for second doses were pooled. Notes on the study in general: Only after the peak T cell response were repertoires sampled. The CD4 TCRs associated with vaccination extended across spike and predominated at 160-218 and 743-854. Reports indicate that nearly half of spike-specific TCRs are directed at unmutated variant regions.

Germline V gene lookup returns CDR1 SGDLS and CDR2 YYNGEE. V was clipped by 4 bases and J by 3 bases; unmatched bases: 7. This CDR3 comprises 15 residues. Sequencing was performed with immunoSEQ multiplex PCR; in TCRdb, only in-frame clones are kept and a portion is missing. The table has about 130,000 clones, about 89% seen once. As for this clone: The antigen is unknown.

The source material was peripheral blood, sampled on day 0 of AZD1222 vaccination. This chain joins TRBV9 and TRBJ1-3; 7 nucleotides agree with TRBD1. The TCR sequence derives from an adult in good health. The CDR3 DNA reads as TGTGCCAGCAGCCAAGACAGGGCCGGTGGAAACACCATATATTTT. This codes for CASSQDRAGGNTIYF.